This T cell receptor beta chain was captured by sequencing in a study of T-cell reconstitution after alpha-beta-depleted transplantation in children. The study, taken as a whole, reports: Two months or so post-transplant, alpha-beta T cells reportedly derived from several hundred expanded graft clones. TCRbeta diversity was high at day 60 in some patients (a result of surviving recipient T cells and thymic progenitors). By one year post-transplant, T-cell counts and diversity largely arose from T cells that were newly produced.

Germline V gene sequence: CDR1 SGHRS, CDR2 YFSETQ. This CDR3 has 12 amino acids. Molecular barcoding with unique molecular identifiers was used for the TCRbeta library. Via MiXCR, TCRdb re-called the PCR reads, giving one row per CDR3 protein. Of around 6,500 distinct CDR3 sequences in the sample, 14% to 15% are singletons; the top ten hold approximately 6%. Sample share makes this clonotype medium-sized. Its cognate antigen is unknown. At one end the junction does not follow the germline gene, possibly because of a read error. The chain is built from TRBV5-1 and TRBJ2-7; the D is unclear. The source of this sequence is a boy aged 5 to 17 with acute lymphoblastic leukemia, due to receive a stem cell transplant. This specimen was PBMCs, taken before TCRalphabeta/CD19-depleted stem cell transplant. CDR3 sequence reads: CASSLDHYEQYF. CDR3 in DNA: TGCGCCAGCAGTTTGGACCACTACGAGCAGTACTTC.